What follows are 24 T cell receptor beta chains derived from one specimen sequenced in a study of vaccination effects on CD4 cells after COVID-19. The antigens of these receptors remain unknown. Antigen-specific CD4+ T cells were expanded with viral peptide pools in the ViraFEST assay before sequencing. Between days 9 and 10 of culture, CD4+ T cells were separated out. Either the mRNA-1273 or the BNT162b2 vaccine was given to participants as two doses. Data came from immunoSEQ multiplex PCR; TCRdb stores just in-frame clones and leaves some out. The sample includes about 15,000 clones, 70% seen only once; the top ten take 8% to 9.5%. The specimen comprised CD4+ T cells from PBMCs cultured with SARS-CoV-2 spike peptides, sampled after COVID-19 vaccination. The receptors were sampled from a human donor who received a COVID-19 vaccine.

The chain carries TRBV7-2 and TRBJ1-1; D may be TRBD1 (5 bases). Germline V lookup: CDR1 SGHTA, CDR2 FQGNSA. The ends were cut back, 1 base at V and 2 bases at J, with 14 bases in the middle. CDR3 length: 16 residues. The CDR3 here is CASSLDGAVPNTEAFF. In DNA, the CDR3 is TGTGCCAGCAGCTTAGATGGGGCGGTTCCCAACACTGAAGCTTTCTTT.

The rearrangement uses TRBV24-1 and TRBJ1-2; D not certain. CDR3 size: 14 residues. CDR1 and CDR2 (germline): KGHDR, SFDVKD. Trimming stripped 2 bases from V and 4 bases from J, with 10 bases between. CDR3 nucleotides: TGTGCCACCAGTGATTCGCCCAGCCTCTATGGCTACACCTTC. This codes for CATSDSPSLYGYTF.

DNA for the CDR3: TGTGCCAGCAGCAACAGGGGGACAGTAGACGAGACCCAGTACTTC. It translates to CASSNRGTVDETQYF. This chain connects TRBV6-2 or TRBV6-3 to TRBJ2-5; 8 bases match TRBD1. The CDR3 covers 15 residues. The germline gives CDR1 MNHEY, CDR2 SVGEGT. V dropped 6 bases and J dropped 5; count of bases not matched to a gene: 11.

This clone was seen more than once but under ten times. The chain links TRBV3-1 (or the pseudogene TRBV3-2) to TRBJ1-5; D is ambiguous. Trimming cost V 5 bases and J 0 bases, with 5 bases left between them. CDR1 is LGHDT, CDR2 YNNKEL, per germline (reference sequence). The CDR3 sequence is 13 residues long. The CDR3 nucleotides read TGTGCCAGCAGCTTTTATAGCAATCAGCCCCAGCATTTT. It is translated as CASSFYSNQPQHF.

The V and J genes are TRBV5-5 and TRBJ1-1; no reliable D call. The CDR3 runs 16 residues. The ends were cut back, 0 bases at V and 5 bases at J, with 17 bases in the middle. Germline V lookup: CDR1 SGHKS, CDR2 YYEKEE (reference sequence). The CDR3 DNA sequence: TGTGCCAGCAGCTTGGCAGGTTCGGGAACTTGGACTGAAGCTTTCTTT. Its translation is CASSLAGSGTWTEAFF.

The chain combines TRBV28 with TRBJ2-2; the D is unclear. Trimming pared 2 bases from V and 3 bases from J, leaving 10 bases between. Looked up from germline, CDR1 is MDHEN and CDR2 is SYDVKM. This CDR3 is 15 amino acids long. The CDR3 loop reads CASSLGKRYTGELFF. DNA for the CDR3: TGTGCCAGCAGTTTAGGAAAAAGGTACACCGGGGAGCTGTTTTTT.

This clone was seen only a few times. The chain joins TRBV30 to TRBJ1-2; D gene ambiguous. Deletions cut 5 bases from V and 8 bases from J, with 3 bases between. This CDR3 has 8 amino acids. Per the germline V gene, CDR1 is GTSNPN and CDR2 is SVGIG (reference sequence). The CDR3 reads CAWGGYTF. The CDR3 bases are TGTGCCTGGGGAGGCTACACCTTC.

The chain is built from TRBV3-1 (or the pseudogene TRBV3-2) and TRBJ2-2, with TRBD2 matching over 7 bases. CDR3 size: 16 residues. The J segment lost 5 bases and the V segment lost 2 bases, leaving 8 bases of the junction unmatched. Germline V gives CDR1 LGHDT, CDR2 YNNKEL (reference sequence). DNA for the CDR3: TGTGCCAGCAGCCAAACGGGGGGTAAGAGGACCGGGGAGCTGTTTTTT. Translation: CASSQTGGKRTGELFF.

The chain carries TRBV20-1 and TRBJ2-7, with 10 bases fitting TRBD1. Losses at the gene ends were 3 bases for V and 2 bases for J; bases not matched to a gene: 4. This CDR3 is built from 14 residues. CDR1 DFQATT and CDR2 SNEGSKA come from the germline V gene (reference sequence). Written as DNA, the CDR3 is TGCAGTGCTAGTCGGGGGACAGGGGCCTACGAGCAGTACTTC. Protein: CSASRGTGAYEQYF.

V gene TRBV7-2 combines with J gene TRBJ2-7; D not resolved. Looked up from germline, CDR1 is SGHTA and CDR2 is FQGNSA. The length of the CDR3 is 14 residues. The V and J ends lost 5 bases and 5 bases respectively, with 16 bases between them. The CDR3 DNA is TGTGCCAGCAGCCCGTCTTCGGACCGGAACGAGCAGTACTTC. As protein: CASSPSSDRNEQYF.

CDR3 coding DNA: TGCGCCAGCAGCTTGCACGGACAGGGGTCCTACGAGCAGTACTTC. This sequence encodes CASSLHGQGSYEQYF. This chain uses TRBV5-1 with TRBJ2-7, with 9 bases aligning to TRBD1. Trimming removed 1 base from V and 1 base from J; junction bases left unmatched: 3. The CDR3 runs 15 residues. Per the germline V gene, CDR1 is SGHRS and CDR2 is YFSETQ. Drawing the rest from reference TRBV5-1 and TRBJ2-7, the complete variable domain is KAGVTQTPRYLIKTRGQQVTLSCSPISGHRSVSWYQQTPGQGLQFLFEYFSETQRNKGNFPGRFSGRQFSNSRSEMNVSTLELGDSALYLCASSLHGQGSYEQYFGPGTRLTVT.

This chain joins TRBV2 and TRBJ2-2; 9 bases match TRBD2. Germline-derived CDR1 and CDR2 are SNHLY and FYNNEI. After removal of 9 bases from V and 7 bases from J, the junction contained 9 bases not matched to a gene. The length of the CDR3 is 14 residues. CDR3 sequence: CASLRAGGFGELFF. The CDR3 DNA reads TGTGCCAGTCTTAGAGCGGGAGGTTTCGGGGAGCTGTTTTTT.

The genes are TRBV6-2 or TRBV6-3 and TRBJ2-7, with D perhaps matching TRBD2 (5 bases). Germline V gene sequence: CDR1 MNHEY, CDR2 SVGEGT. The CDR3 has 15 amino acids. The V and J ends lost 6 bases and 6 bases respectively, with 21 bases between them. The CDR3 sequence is CASSPRGRNPSEQYF. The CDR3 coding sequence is TGTGCCAGCAGCCCACGAGGGCGCAACCCTTCCGAGCAGTACTTC.

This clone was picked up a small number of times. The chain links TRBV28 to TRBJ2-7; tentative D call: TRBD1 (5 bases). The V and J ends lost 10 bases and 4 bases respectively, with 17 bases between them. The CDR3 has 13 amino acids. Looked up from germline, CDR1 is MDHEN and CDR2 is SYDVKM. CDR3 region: CATWAGPLYEQYF. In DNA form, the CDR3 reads TGTGCCACCTGGGCAGGGCCACTATACGAGCAGTACTTC.

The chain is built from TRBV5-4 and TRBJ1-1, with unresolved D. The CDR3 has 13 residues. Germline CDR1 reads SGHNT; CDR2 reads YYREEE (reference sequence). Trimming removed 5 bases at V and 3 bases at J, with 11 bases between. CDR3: CASSWTVDTEAFF. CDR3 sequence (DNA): TGTGCCAGCAGTTGGACCGTTGACACTGAAGCTTTCTTT.

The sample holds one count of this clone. CDR3 sequence reads: CASSTSRGRGTQYF. The CDR3 DNA sequence: TGTGCCAGTAGCACCTCGAGGGGCAGAGGTACGCAGTATTTT. The chain is built from TRBV19 and TRBJ2-3; D could derive from TRBD1 or TRBD2 (5 bases each). Trimming cost V 6 bases and J 8 bases, with 18 bases left between them. Germline CDR1 reads LNHDA; CDR2 reads SQIVND (reference sequence). This CDR3 is built from 14 residues.

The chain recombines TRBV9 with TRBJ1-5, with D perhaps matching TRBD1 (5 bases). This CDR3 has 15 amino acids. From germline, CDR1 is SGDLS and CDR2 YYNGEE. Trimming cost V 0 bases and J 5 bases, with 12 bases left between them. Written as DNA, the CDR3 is TGTGCCAGCAGCGTAGGGTCCGGGGGATATCAGCCCCAGCATTTT. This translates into CASSVGSGGYQPQHF. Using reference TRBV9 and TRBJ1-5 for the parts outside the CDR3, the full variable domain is DSGVTQTPKHLITATGQRVTLRCSPRSGDLSVYWYQQSLDQGLQFLIQYYNGEERAKGNILERFSAQQFPDLHSELNLSSLELGDSALYFCASSVGSGGYQPQHFGDGTRLSIL.

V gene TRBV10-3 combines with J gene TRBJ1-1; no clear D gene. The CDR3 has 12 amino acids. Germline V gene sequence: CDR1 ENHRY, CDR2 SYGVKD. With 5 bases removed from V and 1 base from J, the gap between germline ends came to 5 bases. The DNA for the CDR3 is TGTGCCATCAGTCGCACGAACACTGAAGCTTTCTTT. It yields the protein CAISRTNTEAFF.

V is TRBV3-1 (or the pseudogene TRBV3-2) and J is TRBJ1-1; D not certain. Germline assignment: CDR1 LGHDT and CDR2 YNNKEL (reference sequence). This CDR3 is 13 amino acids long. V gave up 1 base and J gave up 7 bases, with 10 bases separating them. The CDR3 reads CASSQGGGGEAFF. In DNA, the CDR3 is TGTGCCAGCAGCCAAGGGGGAGGAGGTGAAGCTTTCTTT.

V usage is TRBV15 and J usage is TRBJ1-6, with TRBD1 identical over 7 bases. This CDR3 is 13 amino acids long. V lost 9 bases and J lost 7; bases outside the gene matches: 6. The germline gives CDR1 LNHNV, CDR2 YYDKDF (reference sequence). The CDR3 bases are TGTGCCACTCAGGGACAGTTCAATTCACCCCTCCACTTT. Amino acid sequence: CATQGQFNSPLHF.

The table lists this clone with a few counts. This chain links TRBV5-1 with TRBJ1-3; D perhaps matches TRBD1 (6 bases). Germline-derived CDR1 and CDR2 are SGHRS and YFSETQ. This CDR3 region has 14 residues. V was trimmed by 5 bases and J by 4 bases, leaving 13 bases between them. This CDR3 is CASSSTGTGNTIYF. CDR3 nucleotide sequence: TGCGCCAGCAGTTCTACAGGGACGGGAAACACCATATATTTT.

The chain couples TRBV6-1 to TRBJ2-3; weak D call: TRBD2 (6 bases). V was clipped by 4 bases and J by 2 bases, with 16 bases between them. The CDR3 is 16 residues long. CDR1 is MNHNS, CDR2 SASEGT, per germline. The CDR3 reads CASSAGLFLTTDTQYF. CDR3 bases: TGTGCCAGCAGTGCGGGACTCTTCCTAACCACAGATACGCAGTATTTT.

Here the CDR3 reads CASSPIGQGTSTDTQYF. CDR3 coding DNA: TGTGCCAGCAGCCCTATAGGACAGGGAACTAGCACAGATACGCAGTATTTT. The J gene is TRBJ2-3, the V gene TRBV4-2, with 8 bases that match TRBD1. There are 17 residues in the CDR3. J gave up 0 bases and V 4 bases, and 9 bases lay outside the gene matches. Germline CDR1 reads LGHNA; CDR2 reads YNFKEQ.

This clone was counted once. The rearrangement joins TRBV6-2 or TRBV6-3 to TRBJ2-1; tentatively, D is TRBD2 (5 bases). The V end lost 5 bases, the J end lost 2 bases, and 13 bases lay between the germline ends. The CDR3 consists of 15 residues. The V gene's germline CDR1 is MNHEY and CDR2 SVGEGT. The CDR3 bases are TGTGCCAGCAGTCAAAGCGAGGGTCCCTACAATGAGCAGTTCTTC. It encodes CASSQSEGPYNEQFF.